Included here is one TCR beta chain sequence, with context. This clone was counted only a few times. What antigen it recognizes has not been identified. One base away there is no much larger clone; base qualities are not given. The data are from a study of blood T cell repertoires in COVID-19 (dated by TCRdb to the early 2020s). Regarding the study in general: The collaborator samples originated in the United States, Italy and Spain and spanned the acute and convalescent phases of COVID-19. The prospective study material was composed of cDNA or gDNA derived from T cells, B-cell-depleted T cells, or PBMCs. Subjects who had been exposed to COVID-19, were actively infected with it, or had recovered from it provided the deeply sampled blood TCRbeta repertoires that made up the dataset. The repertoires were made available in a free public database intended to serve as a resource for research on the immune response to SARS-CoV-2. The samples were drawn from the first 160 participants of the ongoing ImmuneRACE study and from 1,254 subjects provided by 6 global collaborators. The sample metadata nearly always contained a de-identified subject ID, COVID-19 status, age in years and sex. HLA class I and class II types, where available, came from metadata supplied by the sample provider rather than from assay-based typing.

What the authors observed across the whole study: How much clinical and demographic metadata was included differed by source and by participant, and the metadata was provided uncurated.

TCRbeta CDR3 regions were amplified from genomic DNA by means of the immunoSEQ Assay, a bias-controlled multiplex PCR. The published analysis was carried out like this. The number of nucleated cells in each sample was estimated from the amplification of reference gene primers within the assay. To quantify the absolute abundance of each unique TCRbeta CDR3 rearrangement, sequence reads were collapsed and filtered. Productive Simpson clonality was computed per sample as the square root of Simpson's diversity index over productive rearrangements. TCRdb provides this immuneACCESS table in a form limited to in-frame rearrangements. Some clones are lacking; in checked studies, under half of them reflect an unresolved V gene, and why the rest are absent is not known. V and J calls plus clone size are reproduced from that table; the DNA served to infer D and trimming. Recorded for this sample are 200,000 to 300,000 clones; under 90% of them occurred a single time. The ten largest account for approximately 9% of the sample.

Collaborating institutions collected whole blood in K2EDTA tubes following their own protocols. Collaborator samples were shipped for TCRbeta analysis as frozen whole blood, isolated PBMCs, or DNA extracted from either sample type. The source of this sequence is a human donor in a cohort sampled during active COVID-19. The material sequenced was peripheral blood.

The CDR3 protein is CASSPRSGGYNSPLHF. The DNA reads as follows: TGTGCCAGCTCACCACGTTCAGGGGGCTATAATTCACCCCTCCACTTT. The chain was built from TRBV18 and TRBJ1-6; TRBD1 aligns with 7 central bases. V has 1 base trimmed and J has 3 bases trimmed; junction bases matching no gene number 3. CDR1 and CDR2 (KGHSH, LQKENI) derive from the germline V gene. The CDR3 starts with the cysteine, ends with the phenylalanine, and has 16 residues. Just CDR3 DNA is preserved here, 48 bases in frame from base 1.